The clone carrying this TCR beta chain has ten or more counts. The antigen is undetermined. RNA transcripts provided the source from which TCR beta CDR3 regions were amplified. During a first-round RT-PCR of the TCR CDR3, the HTBI primer set was used. Each CDR3 protein gets one entry after TCRdb re-called the multiplex PCR reads with MiXCR. The sample shows 550,000 to 800,000 distinct CDR3 sequences, roughly a sixth of them seen only once. These data belong to a study of T cells in Graves' hyperthyroidism and ophthalmopathy. Overall study: At the time of initial diagnosis and before any treatment, peripheral blood was collected.

Findings of the study overall: The model identified upcoming ophthalmopathy a median approximately six months ahead of onset.

V was pared by 0 bases and J by 3 bases, with 9 bases of the junction left unmatched. CDR1 SGHDT and CDR2 YYEEEE come from the germline V gene. This CDR3 contains 17 residues. The sequenced material came from blood. The origin of this receptor is a man in his forties or fifties with Graves' hyperthyroidism. This chain links TRBV5-6 with TRBJ2-1, with 7 positions matching TRBD2. This chain's CDR3 is CASSLGASGSGYNEQFF. Written as DNA, the CDR3 is TGTGCCAGCAGCTTGGGCGCTAGCGGTTCCGGCTACAATGAGCAGTTCTTC.